The present entry profiles one T cell receptor (beta chain) with its context. These data originate in a study of blood T cell repertoires in COVID-19. This table comes from immunoSEQ multiplex PCR, and its TCRdb copy is limited to in-frame clones, with some not included. The sample shows about 68,000 clones, 70% to 80% of them seen only once. The CDR3 spans 16 residues. J gave up 7 bases and V 0 bases, and 10 bases lay outside the gene matches. Germline-derived CDR1 and CDR2 are MNHEY and SVGAGI. The chain links TRBV6-5 to TRBJ1-1; 8 bases agree with TRBD1. Material: peripheral blood. This TCR derives from a human donor in a cohort sampled during active COVID-19. This CDR3 is CASSYSGQGGPGEAFF. CDR3 nucleotides: TGTGCCAGCAGTTACTCAGGACAGGGAGGTCCGGGTGAAGCTTTCTTT.